These 18 T cell receptor beta chains originate from one sample sequenced in a study of human T cells and chemical hapten exposure. TCRdb passed the RACE reads through MiXCR, listing each CDR3 protein once. This table holds about 82,000 distinct CDR3 sequences, 7% to 9% found once. Time point: healthy volunteer bleed at 6 weeks. Total RNA came from unfractionated whole blood. The sequencing input was whole blood. The receptors stem from a male donor in good health. Some clones in this sample may be carry-over from other donors' samples.

This clonotype showed up just a few times. The chain couples TRBV7-2 to TRBJ2-1, with 12 nucleotides matching TRBD2. This CDR3 has 16 residues. V shed 7 bases and J 7 bases; nucleotides not matched to a gene: 11. The germline V gene has CDR1 SGHTA and CDR2 FQGNSA. The CDR3 loop reads CASTPASGRDYNEQFF. The CDR3 DNA sequence: TGTGCCAGCACCCCGGCTAGCGGGAGGGATTATAATGAGCAGTTCTTC.

This chain uses TRBV2 with TRBJ1-1, with D hard to call. Germline V gene lookup returns CDR1 SNHLY and CDR2 FYNNEI. The CDR3 is made up of 11 amino acids. V lost 7 bases, J lost 6 bases, and 9 bases lay in between. In DNA, the CDR3 is TGTGCCAGCACCAAGCCCCCTGAAGCTTTCTTT. Residues: CASTKPPEAFF.

J is TRBJ1-5 and V is TRBV19, with D unresolved. The CDR3 extends over 16 amino acids. The V end was cut by 7 bases, the J end by 3 bases, with 19 bases between. The germline V gene has CDR1 LNHDA and CDR2 SQIVND (reference sequence). CDR3 bases: TGTGCCAGTACCCTAGCCCGGCAGGCATACAATCAGCCCCAGCATTTT. Translation: CASTLARQAYNQPQHF.

The sample holds a few counts of this clonotype. The chain joins TRBV5-1 to TRBJ2-4, with 8 bases fitting TRBD1. This CDR3 comprises 16 residues. The V gene's germline CDR1 is SGHRS and CDR2 YFSETQ. The J segment lost 0 bases and the V segment lost 4 bases, leaving 6 bases of the junction unmatched. The DNA for the CDR3 is TGCGCCAGCAGCGCTAGACAGGGGTTAGCCAAAAACATTCAGTACTTC. This translates into CASSARQGLAKNIQYF.

Ten or more counts support this clonotype. V and J are TRBV13 and TRBJ2-1; 8 bases map to TRBD2. Germline V gives CDR1 PRHDT, CDR2 FYEKMQ (reference sequence). The length of the CDR3 is 14 residues. V dropped 5 bases and J dropped 7; count of bases not matched to a gene: 7. CDR3 coding DNA: TGTGCCAGCAGCCCCCGGACTAGCCATAATGAGCAGTTCTTC. Amino acid sequence: CASSPRTSHNEQFF.

The chain combines TRBV7-9 with TRBJ1-3; 9 bases are shared with TRBD1. This CDR3 is built from 16 residues. Trimming removed 4 bases from V and 6 bases from J; junction bases left unmatched: 10. From germline, CDR1 is SEHNR and CDR2 FQNEAQ (reference sequence). This CDR3 reads CASSSHGTGMLNTIYF. In nucleotides, the CDR3 is TGTGCCAGCAGCTCCCACGGGACAGGGATGCTAAACACCATATATTTT.

The chain uses TRBV29-1 and TRBJ2-2, with D unclear. Between the trimmed V and J ends, which lost 5 bases and 5 bases, there was a span of 6 bases. This CDR3 comprises 11 residues. Germline lookup yields CDR1 SQVTM and CDR2 ANQGSEA. CDR3 in DNA: TGCAGCGTTCTCCTTACCGGGGAGCTGTTTTTT. It codes for CSVLLTGELFF.

V gene TRBV12-3 or TRBV12-4 combines with J gene TRBJ1-5; D not resolved. The ends were cut back, 5 bases at V and 7 bases at J, with 9 bases in the middle. The CDR3 has 12 amino acids. CDR3 in amino acids: CASSIYEQPQHF. CDR3 DNA sequence: TGTGCCAGCAGTATTTACGAACAGCCCCAGCATTTT.

This clonotype was found many times. The CDR3 spells CASSEGQLNTEAFF. CDR3 nucleotide sequence: TGTGCCAGCAGCGAGGGACAGTTGAACACTGAAGCTTTCTTT. This rearrangement joins TRBV6-1 to TRBJ1-1, with 7 bases lining up with TRBD1. The CDR3 is 14 amino acids. V was pared by 6 bases and J by 0 bases, with 4 bases of the junction left unmatched. Per germline, CDR1 MNHNS and CDR2 SASEGT.

The chain joins TRBV29-1 to TRBJ2-3; 8 bases agree with TRBD2. This CDR3 has 14 amino acids. CDR1 and CDR2 (germline): SQVTM, ANQGSEA. With 8 bases clipped from V and 1 base from J, the junction kept 8 bases outside the gene matches. The CDR3 DNA follows: TGCAGCTTGGATAGTAGCGGGGGCACAGATACGCAGTATTTT. Its protein product is CSLDSSGGTDTQYF.

The rearrangement uses TRBV11-2 and TRBJ2-3; the D gene is possibly TRBD2 (6 bases). This CDR3 is 17 amino acids long. Germline-derived CDR1 and CDR2 are SGHAT and FQNNGV. The V and J ends lost 4 bases and 0 bases respectively, with 17 bases between them. CDR3 amino acids: CASSSRLWGTSTDTQYF. CDR3 in DNA: TGTGCCAGCAGCTCCCGTTTGTGGGGGACTAGCACAGATACGCAGTATTTT.

In its sample, this clonotype was seen a few times. V gene TRBV7-8 combines with J gene TRBJ1-1; the match to TRBD1 covers 9 bases. After removal of 1 base from V and 0 bases from J, the junction contained 6 bases not matched to a gene. The CDR3 is made up of 17 amino acids. The germline CDR1 and CDR2 sequences are SGHVS and FQNEAQ. DNA for the CDR3: TGTGCCAGCAGCTTAGTGGGACAGGGAAGCATGAACACTGAAGCTTTCTTT. Translation: CASSLVGQGSMNTEAFF. Combining the CDR3 with reference TRBV7-8 and TRBJ1-1 gives the whole variable domain GAGVSQSPRYKVAKRGQDVALRCDPISGHVSLFWYQQALGQGPEFLTYFQNEAQLDKSGLPSDRFFAERPEGSVSTLKIQRTQQEDSAVYLCASSLVGQGSMNTEAFFGQGTRLTVV.

This clonotype came up a few times. The chain carries TRBV5-1 and TRBJ1-2; 7 bases align to TRBD1. The V and J ends lost 0 bases and 4 bases, in that order; junction bases with no gene match: 3. CDR1 SGHRS and CDR2 YFSETQ come from the germline V gene. This CDR3 region has 14 residues. The CDR3 spells CASSLGDSPYGYTF. The CDR3 bases are TGCGCCAGCAGCTTGGGGGACAGCCCCTATGGCTACACCTTC.

The chain recombines TRBV3-1 with TRBJ2-7; the match to TRBD1 covers 7 bases. With V trimmed by 4 bases and J by 6 bases, 9 bases remained unmatched. Germline assignment: CDR1 LGHDT and CDR2 YNNKEL (reference sequence). This CDR3 spans 14 amino acids. The CDR3 sequence: CASSPGQVLVEQYF. DNA of the CDR3: TGTGCCAGCAGCCCTGGACAGGTTTTGGTCGAGCAGTACTTC.

The CDR3 DNA follows: TGTGCCAGCAGTTACGAAACCTCGAGCTTGCTAGCGGGGTTGTGGGTCGATGAGCAGTTCTTC. Encoded protein: CASSYETSSLLAGLWVDEQFF. The rearrangement joins TRBV6-2 or TRBV6-3 to TRBJ2-1; TRBD2 matches 9 bases. Germline V gene data show CDR1 as MNHEY and CDR2 as SVGEGT. The V gene end was trimmed by 2 bases and the J gene end by 8 bases; junction bases not matched to a gene: 25. The CDR3 length is 21 residues.

This clonotype was counted ten times or more. This rearrangement joins TRBV27 to TRBJ2-7, with a tentative D call TRBD2 (7 bases). From germline, CDR1 is MNHEY and CDR2 SMNVEV (reference sequence). This CDR3 comprises 15 residues. Trimming took 4 bases from V and 1 from J, leaving 14 bases between them. For the CDR3, the DNA is TGTGCCAGCAGTTATTGGGGGGGGCTATCCTACGAGCAGTACTTC. Translation: CASSYWGGLSYEQYF.

This sequence joins TRBV27 and TRBJ2-1; D unresolved. The V gene's germline CDR1 is MNHEY and CDR2 SMNVEV (reference sequence). The CDR3 spans 13 residues. Trimming shortened V by 4 bases and J by 5 bases, and 9 bases separated the two germline ends. The CDR3 coding sequence is TGTGCCAGCAGTTCCCGAGTCAACAATGAGCAGTTCTTC. Translated, it gives CASSSRVNNEQFF.

A few counts support this clonotype. The chain links TRBV3-1 to TRBJ2-1, with TRBD1 matching over 8 bases. Germline CDR1 and CDR2: LGHDT and YNNKEL (reference sequence). The CDR3 covers 15 residues. Trimming removed 0 bases from V and 5 bases from J; junction bases left unmatched: 3. CDR3 sequence (DNA): TGTGCCAGCAGCCAAGAGGCCAGGGGGCACAATGAGCAGTTCTTC. Protein: CASSQEARGHNEQFF.